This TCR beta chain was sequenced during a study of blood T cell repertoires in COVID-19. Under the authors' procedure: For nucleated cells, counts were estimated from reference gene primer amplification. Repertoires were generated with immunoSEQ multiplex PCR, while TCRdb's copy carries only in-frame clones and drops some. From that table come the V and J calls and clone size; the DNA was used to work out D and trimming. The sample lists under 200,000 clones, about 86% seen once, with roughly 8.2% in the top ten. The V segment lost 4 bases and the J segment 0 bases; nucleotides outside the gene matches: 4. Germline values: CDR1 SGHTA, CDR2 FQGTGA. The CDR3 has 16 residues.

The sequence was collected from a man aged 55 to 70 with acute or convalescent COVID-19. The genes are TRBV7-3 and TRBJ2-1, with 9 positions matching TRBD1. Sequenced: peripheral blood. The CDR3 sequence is CASSSKQGASYNEQFF. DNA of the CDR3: TGTGCCAGCAGCTCAAAACAGGGGGCCTCCTACAATGAGCAGTTCTTC.